One and the same sample provided the 27 T cell receptor beta chains below, sequenced in a study of T cell changes during pregnancy in multiple sclerosis. Assay used: immunoSEQ multiplex PCR; TCRdb lists only in-frame clones, some missing. Of tens of thousands of clones listed, under 95% were seen once; the top ten hold 1.4% to 1.5%. Specimen: peripheral blood, collected before pregnancy. The receptors shown here come from a female donor with multiple sclerosis, enrolled in a pregnancy study.

This clone turned up a few times. The gene calls are TRBV29-1 and TRBJ1-2; perhaps TRBD1 as D (5 bases). Germline CDR1 SQVTM, CDR2 ANQGSEA. The V and J ends lost 6 bases and 4 bases respectively, with 12 bases between them. CDR3 length: 12 amino acids. The CDR3 protein is CSVQTASYGYTF. The CDR3, as DNA: TGCAGCGTCCAGACAGCCTCCTATGGCTACACCTTC.

This clone turned up a few times. V is TRBV6-1 and J is TRBJ1-5, with unresolved D. CDR1 and CDR2 (germline): MNHNS, SASEGT. V was clipped by 5 bases and J by 0 bases, with 8 bases between them. The CDR3 is 14 amino acids. The CDR3 here is CASSPQNSNQPQHF. CDR3 DNA sequence: TGTGCCAGCAGTCCCCAGAATAGCAATCAGCCCCAGCATTTT.

V gene TRBV6-6 combines with J gene TRBJ1-6, with D tentatively TRBD1 (5 bases). V lost 3 bases, J lost 6 bases, and 9 bases lay in between. There are 14 residues in the CDR3. Germline CDR1 and CDR2: MNHNY and SVGAGI (reference sequence). CDR3 amino acids: CASSYMTANSPLHF. In nucleotides, the CDR3 is TGTGCCAGCAGTTATATGACAGCTAATTCACCCCTCCACTTT.

This rearrangement joins TRBV9 to TRBJ2-3; 7 bases fit TRBD1. Losses at the gene ends were 4 bases for V and 0 bases for J; bases not matched to a gene: 8. There are 16 residues in the CDR3. CDR1 and CDR2 (germline): SGDLS, YYNGEE. The CDR3 is CASSPRTGQSTDTQYF. CDR3 bases: TGTGCCAGCAGCCCCCGGACAGGCCAGAGCACAGATACGCAGTATTTT.

In its sample, this clone was seen once. The chain couples TRBV6-1 to TRBJ1-2; D not certain. V gave up 4 bases and J gave up 2 bases, with 5 bases separating them. The CDR3 spans 12 residues. CDR1 and CDR2 (germline): MNHNS, SASEGT. The CDR3 here is CASSGANYGYTF. The CDR3 DNA sequence: TGTGCCAGCAGTGGGGCCAACTATGGCTACACCTTC.

The chain carries TRBV18 and TRBJ2-7, with 8 bases identical to TRBD2. V shed 2 bases, J shed 5 bases, and the junction held 8 bases outside the gene matches. Germline V gives CDR1 KGHSH, CDR2 LQKENI. The CDR3 totals 15 residues. The CDR3 region is CASSPVSGGADEQYF. The CDR3 DNA reads as TGTGCCAGCTCACCAGTCTCCGGGGGGGCTGACGAGCAGTACTTC.

J is TRBJ1-2 and V is TRBV29-1; a weak D match, TRBD1 (6 bases). Per germline, CDR1 SQVTM and CDR2 ANQGSEA. Trimming took 6 bases from V and 5 from J, leaving 25 bases between them. This CDR3 has 16 residues. The CDR3: CSVGPLPQAQGYGYTF. CDR3 coding DNA: TGCAGCGTCGGACCCCTCCCGCAAGCACAGGGTTATGGCTACACCTTC.

The chain joins TRBV6-1 to TRBJ2-7, with TRBD2 as a possible D gene (5 bases). CDR3 size: 14 residues. CDR1 MNHNS and CDR2 SASEGT come from the germline V gene. Trimming left V 8 bases short and J 0 bases short, with 14 bases between. As DNA, the CDR3 is TGTGCCAGCGTTAGGACTGTCAGCTCCTACGAGCAGTACTTC. Residues: CASVRTVSSYEQYF.

This clone has only one observation. This rearrangement joins TRBV4-1 to TRBJ2-5; D gene unclear. The V end lost 1 base, the J end lost 1 base, and 7 bases lay between the germline ends. The CDR3 loop spans 14 amino acids. CDR1 and CDR2 from the germline V gene are MGHRA and YSYEKL. Here the CDR3 DNA reads TGCGCCAGCAGCCAAGGTTTCAGCCAAGAGACCCAGTACTTC. It specifies CASSQGFSQETQYF.

This chain connects TRBV9 to TRBJ2-2, with 15 positions matching TRBD2. J lost 4 bases, V lost 4 bases, and 5 bases had no gene match. This CDR3 spans 17 amino acids. From germline, CDR1 is SGDLS and CDR2 YYNGEE. CDR3 residues: CASSTGLAGGPTGELFF. As DNA, the CDR3 is TGTGCCAGCAGCACAGGACTAGCGGGGGGGCCCACCGGGGAGCTGTTTTTT. Using reference TRBV9 and TRBJ2-2 for the parts outside the CDR3, the full variable domain is DSGVTQTPKHLITATGQRVTLRCSPRSGDLSVYWYQQSLDQGLQFLIQYYNGEERAKGNILERFSAQQFPDLHSELNLSSLELGDSALYFCASSTGLAGGPTGELFFGEGSRLTVL.

The V gene is TRBV5-1, the J gene TRBJ1-1; no clear D gene. The CDR3 is made up of 15 amino acids. The ends were cut back, 4 bases at V and 8 bases at J, with 21 bases in the middle. CDR1 and CDR2 from the germline V gene are SGHRS and YFSETQ. CDR3 loop: CASSPGLPPRSEAFF. DNA of the CDR3: TGCGCCAGCAGCCCAGGACTACCGCCCCGTTCGGAAGCTTTCTTT.

The V call is TRBV6-5, the J call TRBJ2-3; 7 positions match TRBD2. The germline V gene encodes CDR1 MNHEY and CDR2 SVGAGI. The CDR3 is made up of 14 amino acids. V lost 7 bases to trimming and J lost 1 base; unmatched junction nucleotides: 5. This CDR3 reads CASNQRGGTDTQYF. The CDR3 DNA reads as TGTGCCAGCAACCAGCGGGGTGGCACAGATACGCAGTATTTT.

The V call is TRBV15, the J call TRBJ2-3, with TRBD2 identical over 7 bases. Germline trimming cut 0 bases from V and 1 base from J; bases unmatched to any gene: 1. The germline V gene encodes CDR1 LNHNV and CDR2 YYDKDF (reference sequence). The CDR3 is made up of 15 amino acids. DNA for the CDR3: TGTGCCACCAGCAGAGAGGCGGGGGGCACAGATACGCAGTATTTT. Translating it yields CATSREAGGTDTQYF. Full variable domain (outside the CDR3, taken from reference TRBV15 and TRBJ2-3): DAMVIQNPRYQVTQFGKPVTLSCSQTLNHNVMYWYQQKSSQAPKLLFHYYDKDFNNEADTPDNFQSRRPNTSFCFLDIRSPGLGDTAMYLCATSREAGGTDTQYFGPGTRLTVL.

This clone was recorded once. The V call is TRBV6-6, the J call TRBJ1-2; the match to TRBD1 covers 8 bases. J gave up 6 bases and V 5 bases, and 14 bases lay outside the gene matches. The germline CDR1 and CDR2 sequences are MNHNY and SVGAGI (reference sequence). The CDR3 runs to 16 residues. CDR3 residues: CASSNQGALGLDGYTF. The CDR3 DNA reads TGTGCCAGCAGTAACCAGGGGGCGCTCGGATTGGATGGCTACACCTTC.

This chain connects TRBV5-1 to TRBJ1-3; 9 bases agree with TRBD1. The J segment lost 0 bases and the V segment lost 4 bases, leaving 11 bases of the junction unmatched. The CDR3 totals 18 residues. Germline CDR1 and CDR2: SGHRS and YFSETQ. The CDR3 nucleotides are TGCGCCAGCAGCCTGGGACAGGGATTGAGAGGCTCTGGAAACACCATATATTTT. Its protein product is CASSLGQGLRGSGNTIYF. Variable domain in full (rest from reference TRBV5-1 and TRBJ1-3): KAGVTQTPRYLIKTRGQQVTLSCSPISGHRSVSWYQQTPGQGLQFLFEYFSETQRNKGNFPGRFSGRQFSNSRSEMNVSTLELGDSALYLCASSLGQGLRGSGNTIYFGEGSWLTVV.

CDR3 nucleotide sequence: TGTGCCAGCAGTTTAACCCGACGGAGGCAGCCCCAGCATTTT. Translation gives CASSLTRRRQPQHF. J is TRBJ1-5 and V is TRBV28, with no clear D. The CDR3 is made up of 14 amino acids. Per germline, CDR1 MDHEN and CDR2 SYDVKM. The ends were cut back, 2 bases at V and 7 bases at J, with 12 bases in the middle.

This sequence joins TRBV27 and TRBJ2-7; D possibly corresponds to TRBD2 (5 bases). The CDR3 totals 15 residues. Trimming pared 3 bases from V and 4 bases from J, leaving 16 bases between. CDR1 MNHEY and CDR2 SMNVEV come from the germline V gene (reference sequence). The CDR3 is CASSFTSSRAYEQYF. As DNA, the CDR3 is TGTGCCAGCAGTTTTACAAGTTCGCGGGCATACGAGCAGTACTTC.

The chain couples TRBV6-5 to TRBJ2-7; unclear D gene. The CDR3 is 13 residues long. Germline V lookup: CDR1 MNHEY, CDR2 SVGAGI. V was pared by 8 bases and J by 3 bases, with 14 bases between. In DNA, the CDR3 is TGTGCCAGCGCCGTCACAGCTGACTACGAGCAGTACTTC. This encodes CASAVTADYEQYF.

V and J are TRBV25-1 and TRBJ2-3; 15 nucleotides match TRBD2. The CDR3 is 18 residues long. The germline gives CDR1 MGHDK, CDR2 SYGVNS. Losses at the gene ends were 6 bases for V and 1 base for J; bases not matched to a gene: 8. The CDR3 protein is CASRLGTSGGQGTDTQYF. The CDR3 DNA reads as TGTGCCAGCAGACTCGGGACTAGCGGGGGGCAAGGCACAGATACGCAGTATTTT.

The chain joins TRBV7-3 to TRBJ2-7, with TRBD2 as a possible D gene (6 bases). From germline, CDR1 is SGHTA and CDR2 FQGTGA. The V gene lost 5 bases and the J gene lost 0 bases, with 14 bases spanning the gap. The CDR3 spans 15 residues. CDR3 nucleotide sequence: TGTGCCAGCAGCCTCGGCGGGGCCGCCTCCTACGAGCAGTACTTC. This sequence encodes CASSLGGAASYEQYF.

The chain employs TRBV18 and TRBJ1-3; 7 positions agree with TRBD1. After removal of 3 bases from V and 2 bases from J, the junction contained 7 bases not matched to a gene. Germline V gene data show CDR1 as KGHSH and CDR2 as LQKENI. CDR3 length: 16 amino acids. CDR3 amino acids: CASSPNLDRAGNTIYF. The CDR3 bases are TGTGCCAGCTCACCGAACCTAGACAGGGCTGGAAACACCATATATTTT.

The chain recombines TRBV13 with TRBJ2-3; the match to TRBD1 covers 7 bases. The CDR3 runs 16 residues. Germline-derived CDR1 and CDR2 are PRHDT and FYEKMQ (reference sequence). V gave up 5 bases and J gave up 2 bases; unmatched junction bases: 10. CDR3 nucleotide sequence: TGTGCCAGCAGCCTAACACAGGGGCCTGACACAGATACGCAGTATTTT. Its protein product is CASSLTQGPDTDTQYF.

The CDR3 spells CASSSEQVYEQYF. CDR3 nucleotide sequence: TGTGCCAGCAGCTCCGAACAGGTCTACGAGCAGTACTTC. This chain links TRBV7-9 with TRBJ2-7, with D possibly TRBD1 on 5 matching bases. This CDR3 is 13 amino acids long. Trimming took 4 bases from V and 3 from J, leaving 10 bases between them. Germline V CDR1 and CDR2: SEHNR, FQNEAQ (reference sequence).

This chain links TRBV2 with TRBJ2-7; 10 bases fit TRBD1. Germline CDR1 is SNHLY and CDR2 is FYNNEI. The CDR3 is 13 residues long. V was clipped by 7 bases and J by 5 bases; unmatched bases: 5. This chain's CDR3 is CASKEGQGNEQYF. DNA of the CDR3: TGTGCCAGCAAGGAGGGACAGGGGAACGAGCAGTACTTC. Supplemented by reference TRBV2 and TRBJ2-7, the full variable domain reads EPEVTQTPSHQVTQMGQEVILRCVPISNHLYFYWYRQILGQKVEFLVSFYNNEISEKSEIFDDQFSVERPDGSNFTLKIRSTKLEDSAMYFCASKEGQGNEQYFGPGTRLTVT.

The rearrangement uses TRBV27 and TRBJ2-2; 7 bases map to TRBD1. V shed 7 bases, J shed 0 bases, and the junction held 8 bases outside the gene matches. This CDR3 contains 16 residues. CDR1 is MNHEY and CDR2 is SMNVEV in the germline V gene (reference sequence). The CDR3 reads CASKPHQGANTGELFF. The CDR3 DNA follows: TGTGCCAGCAAACCTCATCAGGGGGCGAACACCGGGGAGCTGTTTTTT.

The J gene is TRBJ1-6, the V gene TRBV21-1; the D segment call TRBD1 is taken from the table without a DNA check. TRBV21-1 is assigned pseudogene status. The CDR3 has 15 residues. The CDR3 loop reads CASSKVDRVGSPLHF. The CDR3 coding sequence is TGTGCCAGCAGCAAAGTGGACAGGGTTGGCTCACCCCTCCACTTT.

The chain employs TRBV7-3 and TRBJ2-3, with TRBD2 matching 11 bases. The J segment lost 4 bases and the V segment lost 5 bases, leaving 5 bases of the junction unmatched. CDR3 length: 15 residues. Germline V lookup: CDR1 SGHTA, CDR2 FQGTGA. CDR3 amino acids: CASSPTSGGPDTQYF. CDR3 coding DNA: TGTGCCAGCAGCCCAACTAGCGGGGGACCAGATACGCAGTATTTT.